This note documents a single T cell receptor (beta chain) sequence. These data belong to a study of T cell changes during pregnancy in multiple sclerosis. Sequencing used immunoSEQ multiplex PCR; TCRdb keeps in-frame clones, though not all of them. The sample carries about 77,000 clones, 85% to 95% recorded once. The CDR3 sequence is 11 residues long. Trimming pared 8 bases from V and 10 bases from J, leaving 12 bases between. Germline V gives CDR1 SGHAT, CDR2 FQNNGV. The receptor's source is a female donor in good health, enrolled as a control in a pregnancy study. V and J are TRBV11-2 and TRBJ2-1; a weak D match, TRBD1 (7 bases). The sample was peripheral blood, taken after pregnancy. DNA for the CDR3: TGTGCCAGCGAGGGGGCGGGAGAGCAGTTCTTC. Its protein is CASEGAGEQFF.